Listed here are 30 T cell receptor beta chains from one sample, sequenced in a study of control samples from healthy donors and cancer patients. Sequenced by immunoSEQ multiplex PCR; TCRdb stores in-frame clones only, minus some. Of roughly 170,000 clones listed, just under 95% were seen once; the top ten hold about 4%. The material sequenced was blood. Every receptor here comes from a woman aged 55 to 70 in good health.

CDR3 nucleotides: TGTGCCAGCAGTGGACAGGGTCCGATTAATAGCAATCAGCCCCAGCATTTT. Translated: CASSGQGPINSNQPQHF. This sequence joins TRBV2 and TRBJ1-5; 7 bases agree with TRBD1. This CDR3 has 17 residues. Germline V gene sequence: CDR1 SNHLY, CDR2 FYNNEI. The V segment lost 4 bases and the J segment 0 bases; nucleotides outside the gene matches: 9. Supplemented by reference TRBV2 and TRBJ1-5, the full variable domain reads EPEVTQTPSHQVTQMGQEVILRCVPISNHLYFYWYRQILGQKVEFLVSFYNNEISEKSEIFDDQFSVERPDGSNFTLKIRSTKLEDSAMYFCASSGQGPINSNQPQHFGDGTRLSIL.

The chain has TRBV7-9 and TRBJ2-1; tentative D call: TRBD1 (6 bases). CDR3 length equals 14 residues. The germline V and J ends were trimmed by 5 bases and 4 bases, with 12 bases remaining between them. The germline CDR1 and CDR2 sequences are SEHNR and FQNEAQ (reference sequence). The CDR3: CASSRGQPYNEQFF. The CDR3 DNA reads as TGTGCCAGCAGCCGAGGACAGCCTTACAATGAGCAGTTCTTC.

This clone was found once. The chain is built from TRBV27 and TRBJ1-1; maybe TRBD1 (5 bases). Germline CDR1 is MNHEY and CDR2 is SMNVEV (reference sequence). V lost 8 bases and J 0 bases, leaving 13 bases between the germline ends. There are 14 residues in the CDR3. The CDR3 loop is CASSLDRMNTEAFF. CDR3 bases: TGTGCCAGCTCCCTCGACAGAATGAACACTGAAGCTTTCTTT.

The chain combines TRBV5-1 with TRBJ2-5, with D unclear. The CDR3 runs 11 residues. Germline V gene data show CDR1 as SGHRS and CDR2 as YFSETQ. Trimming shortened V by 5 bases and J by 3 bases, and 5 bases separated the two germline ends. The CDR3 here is CASRLEETQYF. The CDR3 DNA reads TGCGCCAGCAGACTTGAAGAGACCCAGTACTTC.

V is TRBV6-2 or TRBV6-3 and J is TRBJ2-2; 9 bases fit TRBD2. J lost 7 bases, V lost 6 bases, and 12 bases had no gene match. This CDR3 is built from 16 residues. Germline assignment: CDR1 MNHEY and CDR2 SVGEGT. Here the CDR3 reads CASRPSGAARGGELFF. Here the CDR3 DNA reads TGTGCCAGCAGACCTAGCGGGGCGGCGAGGGGCGGGGAGCTGTTTTTT.

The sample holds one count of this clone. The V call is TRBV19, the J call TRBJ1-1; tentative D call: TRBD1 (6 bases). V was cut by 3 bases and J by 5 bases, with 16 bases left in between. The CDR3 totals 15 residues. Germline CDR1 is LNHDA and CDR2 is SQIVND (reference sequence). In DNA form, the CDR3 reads TGTGCCAGTAGTATGGAAGGGGGGGTATTAACTGAAGCTTTCTTT. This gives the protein CASSMEGGVLTEAFF.

CDR3 loop: CASSKQVTGELFF. In DNA, the CDR3 is TGTGCCAGCAGCAAACAAGTAACCGGGGAGCTGTTTTTT. V gene TRBV7-2 combines with J gene TRBJ2-2, with no clear D. The CDR3 is 13 amino acids. CDR1 SGHTA and CDR2 FQGNSA come from the germline V gene. V lost 5 bases and J lost 5, with 9 bases in between.

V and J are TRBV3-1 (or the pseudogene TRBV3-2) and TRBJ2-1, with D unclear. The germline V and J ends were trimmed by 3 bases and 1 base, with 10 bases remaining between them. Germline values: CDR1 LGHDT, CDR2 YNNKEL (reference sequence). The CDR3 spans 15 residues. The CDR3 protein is CASSHIVASYNEQFF. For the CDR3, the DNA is TGTGCCAGCAGCCACATAGTGGCTTCCTACAATGAGCAGTTCTTC.

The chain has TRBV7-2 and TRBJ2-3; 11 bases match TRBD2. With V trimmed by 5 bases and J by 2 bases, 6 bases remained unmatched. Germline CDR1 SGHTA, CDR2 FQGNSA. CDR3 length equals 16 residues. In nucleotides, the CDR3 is TGTGCCAGCAGCACGCGACTAGCGGGGATCACAGATACGCAGTATTTT. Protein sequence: CASSTRLAGITDTQYF. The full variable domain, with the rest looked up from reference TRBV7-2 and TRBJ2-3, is GAGVSQSPSNKVTEKGKDVELRCDPISGHTALYWYRQSLGQGLEFLIYFQGNSAPDKSGLPSDRFSAERTGGSVSTLTIQRTQQEDSAVYLCASSTRLAGITDTQYFGPGTRLTVL.

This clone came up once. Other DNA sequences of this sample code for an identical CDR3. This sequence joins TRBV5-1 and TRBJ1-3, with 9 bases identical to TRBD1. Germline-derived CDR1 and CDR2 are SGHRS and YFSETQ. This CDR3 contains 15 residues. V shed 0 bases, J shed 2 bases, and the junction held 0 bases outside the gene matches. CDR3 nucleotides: TGCGCCAGCAGCTTGGGGACAGGGGCTGGAAACACCATATATTTT. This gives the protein CASSLGTGAGNTIYF.

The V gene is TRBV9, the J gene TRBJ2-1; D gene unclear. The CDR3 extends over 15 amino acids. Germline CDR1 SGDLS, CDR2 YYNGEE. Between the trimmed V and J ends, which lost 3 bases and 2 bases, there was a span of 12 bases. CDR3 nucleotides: TGTGCCAGCAGCGACCTCGTAGGCGCCTACAATGAGCAGTTCTTC. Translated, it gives CASSDLVGAYNEQFF. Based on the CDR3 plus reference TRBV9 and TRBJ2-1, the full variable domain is DSGVTQTPKHLITATGQRVTLRCSPRSGDLSVYWYQQSLDQGLQFLIQYYNGEERAKGNILERFSAQQFPDLHSELNLSSLELGDSALYFCASSDLVGAYNEQFFGPGTRLTVL.

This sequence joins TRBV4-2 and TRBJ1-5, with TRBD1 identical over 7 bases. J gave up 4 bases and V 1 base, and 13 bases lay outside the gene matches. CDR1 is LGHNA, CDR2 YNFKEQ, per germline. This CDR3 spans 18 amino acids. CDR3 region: CASSQVRQGMLWNQPQHF. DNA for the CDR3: TGTGCCAGCAGCCAAGTTAGACAGGGAATGTTATGGAATCAGCCCCAGCATTTT.

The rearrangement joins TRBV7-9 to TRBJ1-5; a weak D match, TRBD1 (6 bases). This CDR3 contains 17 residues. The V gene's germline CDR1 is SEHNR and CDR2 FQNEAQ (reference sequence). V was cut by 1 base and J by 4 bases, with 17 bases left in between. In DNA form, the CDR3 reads TGTGCCAGCAGCTTAGGTGTGGGGGCCCGAGGTAATCAGCCCCAGCATTTT. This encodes CASSLGVGARGNQPQHF.

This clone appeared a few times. The chain's CDR3 is CASSLGQTDNTEAFF. The CDR3 DNA reads TGTGCCAGCAGCTTAGGACAGACGGATAACACTGAAGCTTTCTTT. The chain uses TRBV7-2 and TRBJ1-1; D may be TRBD1 (5 bases). V was trimmed by 1 base and J by 2 bases, leaving 11 bases between them. This CDR3 has 15 residues. In germline, CDR1 is SGHTA, CDR2 FQGNSA.

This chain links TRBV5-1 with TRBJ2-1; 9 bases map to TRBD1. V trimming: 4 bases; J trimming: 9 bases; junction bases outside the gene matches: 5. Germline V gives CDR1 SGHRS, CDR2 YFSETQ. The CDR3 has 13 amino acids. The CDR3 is CASSPGQGTEQFF. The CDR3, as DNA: TGCGCCAGCAGCCCGGGACAGGGTACTGAGCAGTTCTTC.

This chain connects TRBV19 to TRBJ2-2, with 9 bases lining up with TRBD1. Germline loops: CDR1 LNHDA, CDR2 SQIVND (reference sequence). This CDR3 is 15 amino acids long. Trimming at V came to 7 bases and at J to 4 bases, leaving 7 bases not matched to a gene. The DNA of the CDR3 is TGTGCCAGTAACAGGGGGCTAGGGAGCACCGGGGAGCTGTTTTTT. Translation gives CASNRGLGSTGELFF.

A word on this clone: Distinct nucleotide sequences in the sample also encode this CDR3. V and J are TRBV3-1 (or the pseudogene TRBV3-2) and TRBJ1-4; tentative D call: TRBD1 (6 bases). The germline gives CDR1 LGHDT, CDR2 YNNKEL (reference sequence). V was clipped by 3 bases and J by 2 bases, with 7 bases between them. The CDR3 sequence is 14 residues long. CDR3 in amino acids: CASSHRGTNEKLFF. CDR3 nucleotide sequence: TGTGCCAGCAGCCATAGGGGGACTAATGAAAAACTGTTTTTT.

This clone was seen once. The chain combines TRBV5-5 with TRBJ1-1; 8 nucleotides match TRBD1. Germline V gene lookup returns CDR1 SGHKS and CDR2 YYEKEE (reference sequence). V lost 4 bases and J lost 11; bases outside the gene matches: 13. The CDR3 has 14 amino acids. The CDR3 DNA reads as TGTGCCAGCAGCGTTCAGCCAGGGGGCGATAGGGCTTTCTTT. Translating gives CASSVQPGGDRAFF.

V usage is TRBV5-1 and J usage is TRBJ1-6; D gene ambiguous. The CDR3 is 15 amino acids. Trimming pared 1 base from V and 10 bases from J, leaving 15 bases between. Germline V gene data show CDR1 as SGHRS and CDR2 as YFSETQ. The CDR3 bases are TGCGCCAGCAGCTTGACCGCCCTTAAAGACTCACCCCTCCACTTT. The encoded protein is CASSLTALKDSPLHF.

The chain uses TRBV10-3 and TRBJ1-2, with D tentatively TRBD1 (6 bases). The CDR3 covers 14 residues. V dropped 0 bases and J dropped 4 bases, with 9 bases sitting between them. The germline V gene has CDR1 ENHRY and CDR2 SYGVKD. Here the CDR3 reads CAISESGGAYGYTF. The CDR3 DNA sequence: TGTGCCATCAGTGAGTCGGGGGGCGCCTATGGCTACACCTTC.

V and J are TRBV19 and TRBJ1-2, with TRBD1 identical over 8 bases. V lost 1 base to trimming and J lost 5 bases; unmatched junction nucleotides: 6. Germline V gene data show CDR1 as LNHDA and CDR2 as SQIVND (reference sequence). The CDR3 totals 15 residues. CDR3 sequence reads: CASSIGGQGNYGYTF. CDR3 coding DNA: TGTGCCAGTAGTATAGGTGGACAGGGAAATTATGGCTACACCTTC.

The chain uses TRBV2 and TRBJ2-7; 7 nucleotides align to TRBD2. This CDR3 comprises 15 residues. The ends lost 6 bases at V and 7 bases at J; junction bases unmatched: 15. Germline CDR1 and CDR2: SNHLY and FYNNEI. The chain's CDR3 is CASSGSGSIAGEQYF. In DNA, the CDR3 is TGTGCCAGCAGCGGTAGCGGGTCGATCGCGGGGGAGCAGTACTTC.

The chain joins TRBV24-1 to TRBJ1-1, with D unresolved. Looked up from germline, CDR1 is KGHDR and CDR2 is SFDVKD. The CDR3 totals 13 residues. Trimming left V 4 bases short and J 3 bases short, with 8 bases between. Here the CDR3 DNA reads TGTGCCACCAGTGACCGGGGATACACTGAAGCTTTCTTT. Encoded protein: CATSDRGYTEAFF.

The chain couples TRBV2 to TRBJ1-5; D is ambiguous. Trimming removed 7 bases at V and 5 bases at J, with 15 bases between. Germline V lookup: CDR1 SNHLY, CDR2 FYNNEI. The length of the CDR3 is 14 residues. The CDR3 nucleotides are TGTGCCAGCACGAGGGCCCTATCGGATCAGCCCCAGCATTTT. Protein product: CASTRALSDQPQHF. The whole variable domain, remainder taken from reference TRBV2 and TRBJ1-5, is EPEVTQTPSHQVTQMGQEVILRCVPISNHLYFYWYRQILGQKVEFLVSFYNNEISEKSEIFDDQFSVERPDGSNFTLKIRSTKLEDSAMYFCASTRALSDQPQHFGDGTRLSIL.

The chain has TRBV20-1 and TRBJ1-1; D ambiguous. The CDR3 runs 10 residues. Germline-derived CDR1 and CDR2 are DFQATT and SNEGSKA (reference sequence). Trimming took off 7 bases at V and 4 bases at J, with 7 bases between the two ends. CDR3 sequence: CSGEGTEAFF. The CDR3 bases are TGCAGTGGCGAAGGCACTGAAGCTTTCTTT.

The CDR3 sequence: CASSPEGNQPQHF. CDR3 nucleotide sequence: TGTGCCAGCTCACCGGAAGGAAATCAGCCCCAGCATTTT. This chain links TRBV18 with TRBJ1-5; no definite D call. The CDR3 spans 13 residues. Deletions cut 3 bases from V and 4 bases from J, with 7 bases between. CDR1 is KGHSH, CDR2 LQKENI, per germline.

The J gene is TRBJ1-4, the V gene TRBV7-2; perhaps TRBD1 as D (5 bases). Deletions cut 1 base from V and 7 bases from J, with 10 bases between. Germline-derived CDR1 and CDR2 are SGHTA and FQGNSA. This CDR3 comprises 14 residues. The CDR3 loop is CASSLDGGGEKLFF. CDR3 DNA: TGTGCCAGCAGCTTAGATGGGGGTGGTGAAAAACTGTTTTTT. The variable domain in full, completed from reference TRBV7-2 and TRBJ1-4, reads GAGVSQSPSNKVTEKGKDVELRCDPISGHTALYWYRQSLGQGLEFLIYFQGNSAPDKSGLPSDRFSAERTGGSVSTLTIQRTQQEDSAVYLCASSLDGGGEKLFFGSGTQLSVL.

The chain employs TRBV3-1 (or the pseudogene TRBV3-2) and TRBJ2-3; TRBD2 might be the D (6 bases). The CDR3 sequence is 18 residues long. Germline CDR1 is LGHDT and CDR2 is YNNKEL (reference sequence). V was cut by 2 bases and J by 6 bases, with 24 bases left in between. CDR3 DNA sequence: TGTGCCAGCAGCCAACAACCCCCCCGGGGAATAGCGGAGGATACGCAGTATTTT. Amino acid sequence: CASSQQPPRGIAEDTQYF.

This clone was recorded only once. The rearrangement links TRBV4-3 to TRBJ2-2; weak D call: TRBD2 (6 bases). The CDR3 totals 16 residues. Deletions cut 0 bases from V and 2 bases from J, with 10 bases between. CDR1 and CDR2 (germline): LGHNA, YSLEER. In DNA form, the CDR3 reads TGCGCCAGCAGCCAAGACGGAGGGCCTAACACCGGGGAGCTGTTTTTT. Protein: CASSQDGGPNTGELFF.

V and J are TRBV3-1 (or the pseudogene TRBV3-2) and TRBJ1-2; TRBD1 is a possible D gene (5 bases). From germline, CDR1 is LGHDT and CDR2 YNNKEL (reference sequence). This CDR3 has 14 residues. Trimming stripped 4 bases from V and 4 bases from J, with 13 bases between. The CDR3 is CASSRAGHGYGYTF. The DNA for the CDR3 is TGTGCCAGCAGCCGAGCCGGACACGGCTATGGCTACACCTTC.